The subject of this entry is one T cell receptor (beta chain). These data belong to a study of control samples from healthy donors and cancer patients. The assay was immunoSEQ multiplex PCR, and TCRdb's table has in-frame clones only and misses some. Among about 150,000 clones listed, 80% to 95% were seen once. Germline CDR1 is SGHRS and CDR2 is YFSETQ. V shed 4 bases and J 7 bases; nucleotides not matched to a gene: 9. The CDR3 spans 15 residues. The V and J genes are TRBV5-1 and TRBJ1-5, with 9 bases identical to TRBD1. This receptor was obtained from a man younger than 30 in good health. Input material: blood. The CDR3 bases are TGCGCCAGCAGCCCAGGACAGGGGTTCGGCCAGCCCCAGCATTTT. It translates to CASSPGQGFGQPQHF.